These 21 T cell receptor beta chains originate from one sample sequenced in a study of CD8 T cells in Susac syndrome. Random hexamers primed reverse transcription of 0.5 to 1 ug RNA. MiXCR, applied by TCRdb to the immunoSEQ multiplex PCR reads, yields one record per CDR3 protein. The sample consists of around 140,000 distinct CDR3 sequences, approximately 79% of them appearing once. The specimen sequenced was CD8+ T cells from PBMCs. The origin of the receptors is a human donor with multiple sclerosis.

The rearrangement links TRBV19 to TRBJ2-7; D possibly corresponds to TRBD1 (6 bases). Deletions cut 7 bases from V and 6 bases from J, with 22 bases between. The CDR3 runs to 15 residues. The V gene's germline CDR1 is LNHDA and CDR2 SQIVND (reference sequence). CDR3 sequence: CASTPGTREISEQYF. CDR3 in DNA: TGTGCCAGTACCCCGGGGACACGGGAAATTTCCGAGCAGTACTTC.

The rearrangement links TRBV20-1 to TRBJ1-6; tentative D call: TRBD1 (5 bases). The CDR3 length is 14 residues. The germline gives CDR1 DFQATT, CDR2 SNEGSKA (reference sequence). The V gene lost 0 bases and the J gene lost 10 bases, with 13 bases spanning the gap. DNA for the CDR3: TGCAGTGCTAGAGATGAGCAGGGTTGGTCACCCCTCCACTTT. Translation gives CSARDEQGWSPLHF.

The CDR3 sequence: CASSLDLGADEQFF. The CDR3 region has the DNA TGCGCCAGCAGCCTTGACCTGGGTGCCGATGAGCAGTTCTTC. The chain recombines TRBV4-3 with TRBJ2-1; D remains unclear. Germline CDR1 and CDR2: LGHNA and YSLEER. With 4 bases removed from V and 8 bases from J, the gap between germline ends came to 15 bases. CDR3 size: 14 residues.

This chain uses TRBV2 with TRBJ2-3; D might be TRBD2 (6 bases). The CDR3 has 15 residues. Trimming stripped 2 bases from V and 3 bases from J, with 12 bases between. CDR1 and CDR2 (germline): SNHLY, FYNNEI. Written as DNA, the CDR3 is TGTGCCAGCAGTGAACTGGGACTGGAAACAGATACGCAGTATTTT. Translated: CASSELGLETDTQYF.

This chain joins TRBV13 and TRBJ1-1, with 7 bases that match TRBD1. This CDR3 comprises 13 residues. V lost 4 bases, J lost 6 bases, and 5 bases stayed unmatched. The germline V gene encodes CDR1 PRHDT and CDR2 FYEKMQ (reference sequence). CDR3 DNA sequence: TGTGCCAGCAGCTCCGACAGGGACCCTGAAGCTTTCTTT. Translated, it gives CASSSDRDPEAFF.

In this sample, this clonotype turned up a few times. This chain joins TRBV19 and TRBJ1-2; D gene uncertain. The germline V gene has CDR1 LNHDA and CDR2 SQIVND (reference sequence). Between the trimmed V and J ends, which lost 6 bases and 3 bases, there was a span of 17 bases. This CDR3 is built from 15 residues. In DNA, the CDR3 is TGTGCCAGTAGCAACCCCCCCGGGGTCTACTATGGCTACACCTTC. Its translation: CASSNPPGVYYGYTF.

This chain connects TRBV4-1 to TRBJ2-3, with 8 positions matching TRBD1. This CDR3 is 15 amino acids long. CDR1 MGHRA and CDR2 YSYEKL come from the germline V gene. The J segment lost 4 bases and the V segment lost 0 bases, leaving 3 bases of the junction unmatched. The CDR3 DNA reads TGCGCCAGCAGCCAAGATTGGACAGGGTCAGATACGCAGTATTTT. Translated, it gives CASSQDWTGSDTQYF.

The genes are TRBV2 and TRBJ2-4; D may be TRBD1 or TRBD2 (6 bases each). Germline lookup yields CDR1 SNHLY and CDR2 FYNNEI. CDR3 length equals 16 residues. V was pared by 6 bases and J by 9 bases, with 24 bases between. The CDR3 region is CASRGRLGAGLVIQYF. The CDR3 DNA reads TGTGCCAGCAGGGGGAGGTTGGGGGCCGGTTTGGTCATTCAGTACTTC. Looking up the rest from reference TRBV2 and TRBJ2-4 gives the full variable domain: EPEVTQTPSHQVTQMGQEVILRCVPISNHLYFYWYRQILGQKVEFLVSFYNNEISEKSEIFDDQFSVERPDGSNFTLKIRSTKLEDSAMYFCASRGRLGAGLVIQYFGAGTRLSVL.

The chain is built from TRBV5-1 and TRBJ2-7; 7 nucleotides line up with TRBD1. The V gene end was trimmed by 5 bases and the J gene end by 4 bases; junction bases not matched to a gene: 9. CDR3 size: 14 residues. The germline V gene encodes CDR1 SGHRS and CDR2 YFSETQ. CDR3 in amino acids: CASSRTGTDYEQYV. The CDR3 nucleotides read TGCGCCAGCAGTCGAACCGGGACAGATTACGAGCAGTACGTC.

CDR3 DNA sequence: TGTGCCAGCAAGACAGGTTTAATCCGGGATACTGAAGCTTTCTTT. Amino acids: CASKTGLIRDTEAFF. The rearrangement links TRBV27 to TRBJ1-1, with D maybe TRBD1 (6 bases). The CDR3 is 15 residues long. The V end lost 7 bases, the J end lost 5 bases, and 20 bases lay between the germline ends. The germline gives CDR1 MNHEY, CDR2 SMNVEV (reference sequence).

The chain uses TRBV30 and TRBJ2-7; 9 positions agree with TRBD1. V shed 2 bases and J 4 bases; nucleotides not matched to a gene: 9. This CDR3 is built from 15 residues. CDR1 is GTSNPN and CDR2 is SVGIG in the germline V gene (reference sequence). DNA for the CDR3: TGTGCCTGGAGTCTTTCTCGGGACAGGGTTTACGAGCAGTACTTC. It codes for CAWSLSRDRVYEQYF.

The J gene is TRBJ1-3, the V gene TRBV6-2 or TRBV6-3, with no clear D. Germline CDR1 and CDR2: MNHEY and SVGEGT. V gave up 4 bases and J gave up 2 bases, with 27 bases separating them. This CDR3 has 20 residues. CDR3 DNA sequence: TGTGCCAGCAGTTCATCGCAATACTATGAGGAGATTAGAGCTGGAAACACCATATATTTT. Translating it yields CASSSSQYYEEIRAGNTIYF.

J is TRBJ2-1 and V is TRBV6-5; D might be TRBD2 (6 bases). Germline lookup yields CDR1 MNHEY and CDR2 SVGAGI. Between the trimmed V and J ends, which lost 5 bases and 4 bases, there was a span of 12 bases. This CDR3 is 14 amino acids long. CDR3 nucleotide sequence: TGTGCCAGCAGTCCCTGGGGGGAGTACAATGAGCAGTTCTTC. It specifies CASSPWGEYNEQFF.

The gene calls are TRBV12-3 or TRBV12-4 and TRBJ1-5, with D possibly matching TRBD1 (5 bases). With 9 bases removed from V and 3 bases from J, the gap between germline ends came to 15 bases. The CDR3 consists of 14 residues. The CDR3 spells CASGDGNLNQPQHF. The CDR3 region has the DNA TGTGCCAGTGGGGACGGAAACCTCAATCAGCCCCAGCATTTT.

V and J are TRBV7-9 and TRBJ1-1; D is uncertain. V shed 11 bases and J shed 3 bases, with 16 bases lying between them. In germline, CDR1 is SEHNR, CDR2 FQNEAQ (reference sequence). The CDR3 is made up of 13 amino acids. This CDR3 reads CAVKTYGDTEAFF. The CDR3 DNA reads as TGTGCCGTAAAAACGTACGGGGACACTGAAGCTTTCTTT.

This clonotype was observed a single time. The chain links TRBV6-5 to TRBJ2-5; 9 bases are a match to TRBD2. The V gene end was trimmed by 0 bases and the J gene end by 1 base; junction bases not matched to a gene: 15. Germline V gene data show CDR1 as MNHEY and CDR2 as SVGAGI. The CDR3 consists of 20 residues. The CDR3 nucleotides read TGTGCCAGCAGTTACTCGAGATCCGGCGGAGCGGGGGGCCGCCAAGAGACCCAGTACTTC. The encoded protein is CASSYSRSGGAGGRQETQYF.

The rearrangement joins TRBV12-3 or TRBV12-4 to TRBJ1-6; no clear D. The CDR3 has 14 amino acids. The V and J ends lost 7 bases and 8 bases respectively, with 15 bases between them. The CDR3 nucleotides read TGTGCCAGCAACCATGAATTGGGATATTCACCCCTCCACTTT. It yields the protein CASNHELGYSPLHF.

The CDR3 here is CSAREISEETQYF. In nucleotides, the CDR3 is TGCAGTGCTAGAGAAATCAGCGAAGAGACCCAGTACTTC. The rearrangement joins TRBV20-1 to TRBJ2-5; D is undetermined. Trimming pared 0 bases from V and 3 bases from J, leaving 8 bases between. This CDR3 is 13 amino acids long. Per germline, CDR1 DFQATT and CDR2 SNEGSKA (reference sequence).

This rearrangement joins TRBV4-1 to TRBJ2-7; D is perhaps TRBD1 or TRBD2 (6 bases each). CDR3 length: 20 amino acids. The germline CDR1 and CDR2 sequences are MGHRA and YSYEKL. Trimming stripped 0 bases from V and 2 bases from J, with 26 bases between. The CDR3 region has the DNA TGCGCCAGCAGCCAAGATTGGGGGGCACTTAGTTGGACTTTCACCTACGAGCAGTACTTC. Amino acids: CASSQDWGALSWTFTYEQYF.

This chain joins TRBV4-3 and TRBJ1-3; 9 nucleotides line up with TRBD1. The CDR3 runs 14 residues. The germline gives CDR1 LGHNA, CDR2 YSLEER. V shed 6 bases and J 7 bases; nucleotides not matched to a gene: 7. Written as DNA, the CDR3 is TGCGCCAGCAGACCCGGGACAGGGAGCAACACCATATATTTT. Translated: CASRPGTGSNTIYF.

This clonotype has only a few counts. The genes are TRBV5-6 and TRBJ2-2; D call uncertain. Trimming stripped 1 base from V and 7 bases from J, with 11 bases between. The CDR3 consists of 14 residues. The germline gives CDR1 SGHDT, CDR2 YYEEEE. CDR3: CASSLMGPGGELFF. CDR3 in DNA: TGTGCCAGCAGCTTGATGGGTCCGGGCGGGGAGCTGTTTTTT.